The present entry profiles one T cell receptor beta chain with its context. Germline V CDR1 and CDR2: SGHDN, FVKESK. This CDR3 comprises 16 residues. The ends were cut back, 2 bases at V and 0 bases at J, with 12 bases in the middle. The sample belongs to a study of blood T cell repertoires in COVID-19. Overall study: Samples of COVID-19 (acute and convalescent) were obtained from the United States, Italy and Spain. T cells, B-cell-depleted T cells, or PBMCs supplied cDNA or gDNA.

In the original analysis: Reference gene primer amplification gave nucleated cell count estimates. Repertoires were generated with immunoSEQ multiplex PCR, while TCRdb's copy carries only in-frame clones and drops some. From that table come the V and J calls and clone size; the DNA was used to work out D and trimming. The sample records about 100,000 clones, more than 85% being singletons. The sequence came from a human donor in a cohort sampled during active COVID-19. The specimen was peripheral blood. This chain uses TRBV14 with TRBJ2-3; possibly TRBD2 for D (6 bases). The CDR3 region has the DNA TGTGCCAGCAGCCAATTCAGCGGGCTCAGCACAGATACGCAGTATTTT. It yields the protein CASSQFSGLSTDTQYF.